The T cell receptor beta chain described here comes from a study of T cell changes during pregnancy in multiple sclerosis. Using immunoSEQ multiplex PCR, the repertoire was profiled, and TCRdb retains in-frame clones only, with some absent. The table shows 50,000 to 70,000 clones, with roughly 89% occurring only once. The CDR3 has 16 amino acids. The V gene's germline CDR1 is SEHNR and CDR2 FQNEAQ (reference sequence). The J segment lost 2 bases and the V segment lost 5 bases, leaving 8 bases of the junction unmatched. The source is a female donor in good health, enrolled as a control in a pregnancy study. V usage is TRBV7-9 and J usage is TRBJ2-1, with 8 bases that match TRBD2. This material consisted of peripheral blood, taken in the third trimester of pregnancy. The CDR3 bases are TGTGCCAGCAGCCAACGGGGGGGCCTCGCCTACAATGAGCAGTTCTTC. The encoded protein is CASSQRGGLAYNEQFF.